These 31 T cell receptor beta chains were all obtained from the same sample, sequenced in a study of Tregs in tolerant kidney transplant recipients. Some clones are missing from TCRdb's copy, which holds only in-frame ones; the method was immunoSEQ multiplex PCR. The data show 200,000 to 300,000 clones, about 80% seen once. Sequencing used CD4+ T cells from blood. The origin of the receptors is a human donor in good health.

The rearrangement links TRBV19 to TRBJ1-1; weak D call: TRBD1 (6 bases). Trimming took off 3 bases at V and 4 bases at J, with 15 bases between the two ends. Germline assignment: CDR1 LNHDA and CDR2 SQIVND (reference sequence). The CDR3 consists of 15 residues. CDR3 coding DNA: TGTGCCAGTAGTATCCCAGACAGGTTGGGCACTGAAGCTTTCTTT. It specifies CASSIPDRLGTEAFF.

The chain joins TRBV5-1 to TRBJ2-7, with 11 bases matching TRBD2. Germline lookup yields CDR1 SGHRS and CDR2 YFSETQ. V was pared by 5 bases and J by 2 bases, with 6 bases of the junction left unmatched. The CDR3 loop spans 15 amino acids. CDR3 protein: CASRSGTSGPYEQYF. The CDR3 region has the DNA TGCGCCAGCAGGTCCGGGACTAGCGGACCCTACGAGCAGTACTTC.

This rearrangement joins TRBV5-4 to TRBJ1-2; D gene ambiguous. This CDR3 contains 13 residues. The germline V and J ends were trimmed by 0 bases and 8 bases, with 11 bases remaining between them. Per the germline V gene, CDR1 is SGHNT and CDR2 is YYREEE (reference sequence). CDR3 sequence: CASSLGGPRGYTF. The CDR3 DNA sequence: TGTGCCAGCAGCTTGGGCGGGCCGAGGGGCTACACCTTC.

This clone turned up a few times. The gene calls are TRBV18 and TRBJ2-5; D call uncertain. The CDR3 contains 13 residues. Germline CDR1 and CDR2: KGHSH and LQKENI. Trimming removed 4 bases at V and 1 base at J, with 7 bases between. CDR3 DNA: TGTGCCAGCTCACAAAACACCCAAGAGACCCAGTACTTC. As protein: CASSQNTQETQYF. The full variable domain, its missing parts supplied by reference TRBV18 and TRBJ2-5, is NAGVMQNPRHLVRRRGQEARLRCSPMKGHSHVYWYRQLPEEGLKFMVYLQKENIIDESGMPKERFSAEFPKEGPSILRIQQVVRGDSAAYFCASSQNTQETQYFGPGTRLLVL.

This chain connects TRBV20-1 to TRBJ1-2; D is uncertain. This CDR3 has 10 residues. Germline CDR1 DFQATT, CDR2 SNEGSKA (reference sequence). The CDR3 DNA follows: TGCAGCGCCGCGGAAAACGGCTACACCTTC. Translation: CSAAENGYTF.

The rearrangement uses TRBV7-6 and TRBJ2-3, with a tentative D call TRBD1 (6 bases). The CDR3 is made up of 15 amino acids. Trimming took 4 bases from V and 0 from J, leaving 11 bases between them. In germline, CDR1 is SGHVS, CDR2 FNYEAQ. CDR3 residues: CASSSPQGSTDTQYF. Written as DNA, the CDR3 is TGTGCCAGCAGCTCTCCCCAGGGGAGCACAGATACGCAGTATTTT.

The sample holds one count of this clone. The CDR3 spells CASSRLQETQYF. CDR3 in DNA: TGCGCCAGCAGCCGCCTACAAGAGACCCAGTACTTC. The V gene is TRBV5-1, the J gene TRBJ2-5; D is unresolved. Germline V gene lookup returns CDR1 SGHRS and CDR2 YFSETQ. The CDR3 has 12 residues. Deletions cut 4 bases from V and 2 bases from J, with 6 bases between.

CDR3 region: CASSATIQYEQYF. The CDR3 coding sequence is TGTGCCAGCAGCGCCACTATCCAGTACGAGCAGTACTTC. The V call is TRBV7-8, the J call TRBJ2-7; unclear D gene. CDR1 SGHVS and CDR2 FQNEAQ come from the germline V gene. The CDR3 totals 13 residues. Deletions cut 5 bases from V and 4 bases from J, with 12 bases between. Full variable domain (outside the CDR3, taken from reference TRBV7-8 and TRBJ2-7): GAGVSQSPRYKVAKRGQDVALRCDPISGHVSLFWYQQALGQGPEFLTYFQNEAQLDKSGLPSDRFFAERPEGSVSTLKIQRTQQEDSAVYLCASSATIQYEQYFGPGTRLTVT.

This clone came up once. The V gene is TRBV19, the J gene TRBJ2-2; unclear D gene. CDR3 size: 14 residues. In germline, CDR1 is LNHDA, CDR2 SQIVND (reference sequence). Trimming removed 3 bases from V and 6 bases from J, with 11 bases in between. CDR3 loop: CASSIILGPGELFF. CDR3 nucleotide sequence: TGTGCCAGTAGTATTATCCTTGGGCCCGGGGAGCTGTTTTTT.

This sequence joins TRBV13 and TRBJ2-1, with D perhaps given as TRBD1 or TRBD2 (5 bases each). The CDR3 sequence is 17 residues long. Trimming pared 2 bases from V and 8 bases from J, leaving 22 bases between. The germline V gene has CDR1 PRHDT and CDR2 FYEKMQ (reference sequence). The CDR3 spells CASSLWGKSKGSDEQFF. Written as DNA, the CDR3 is TGTGCCAGCAGCTTATGGGGGAAGTCCAAGGGGAGCGATGAGCAGTTCTTC.

This chain joins TRBV5-4 and TRBJ2-3, with 10 bases that match TRBD2. CDR3 size: 14 residues. V dropped 4 bases and J dropped 3; count of bases not matched to a gene: 2. The germline V gene encodes CDR1 SGHNT and CDR2 YYREEE (reference sequence). CDR3 DNA sequence: TGTGCCAGCAGCGTACTAGCGGGGACAGATACGCAGTATTTT. It translates to CASSVLAGTDTQYF.

This chain joins TRBV6-4 and TRBJ1-4; D not resolved. The CDR3 is made up of 12 amino acids. The V end was cut by 4 bases, the J end by 6 bases, with 6 bases between. The germline gives CDR1 MRHNA, CDR2 SNTAGT. CDR3 coding DNA: TGTGCCAGCAGTGTACACGATGAAAAACTGTTTTTT. This gives the protein CASSVHDEKLFF.

J is TRBJ1-2 and V is TRBV6-6, with no clear D. This CDR3 has 12 residues. Trimming removed 4 bases from V and 7 bases from J, with 10 bases in between. The V gene's germline CDR1 is MNHNY and CDR2 SVGAGI (reference sequence). In DNA, the CDR3 is TGTGCCAGCAGTTCCCAACGCCGTGGCTACACCTTC. This sequence encodes CASSSQRRGYTF.

The J gene is TRBJ2-7, the V gene TRBV13; 7 nucleotides align to TRBD1. V lost 2 bases and J lost 0; bases outside the gene matches: 1. Germline values: CDR1 PRHDT, CDR2 FYEKMQ (reference sequence). CDR3 length equals 14 residues. CDR3 sequence: CASSLRTGSYEQYF. The CDR3 region has the DNA TGTGCCAGCAGCTTAAGGACAGGCTCCTACGAGCAGTACTTC.

The sample holds a few counts of this clone. This chain connects TRBV5-1 to TRBJ1-6; D is ambiguous. Germline assignment: CDR1 SGHRS and CDR2 YFSETQ. The CDR3 is 13 residues long. The V end was cut by 4 bases, the J end by 6 bases, with 8 bases between. CDR3 sequence reads: CASSPNSNSPLHF. CDR3 nucleotide sequence: TGCGCCAGCAGCCCAAACTCTAATTCACCCCTCCACTTT.

The CDR3 region is CASSPGQGNYGYTF. CDR3 in DNA: TGTGCCAGCAGCCCAGGACAGGGGAACTATGGCTACACCTTC. This chain uses TRBV7-3 with TRBJ1-2; 9 bases are shared with TRBD1. CDR3 length equals 14 residues. Germline V gene sequence: CDR1 SGHTA, CDR2 FQGTGA. V lost 5 bases, J lost 2 bases, and 3 bases stayed unmatched.

V gene TRBV18 combines with J gene TRBJ1-4, with a possible D match to TRBD1 (5 bases). V was clipped by 6 bases and J by 7 bases, with 15 bases between them. Germline V lookup: CDR1 KGHSH, CDR2 LQKENI. The CDR3 length is 14 residues. CDR3 loop: CASSTGPRTEKLFF. The CDR3 bases are TGTGCCAGCTCGACGGGACCCCGCACTGAAAAACTGTTTTTT. Filled out from reference TRBV18 and TRBJ1-4, the complete variable domain reads NAGVMQNPRHLVRRRGQEARLRCSPMKGHSHVYWYRQLPEEGLKFMVYLQKENIIDESGMPKERFSAEFPKEGPSILRIQQVVRGDSAAYFCASSTGPRTEKLFFGSGTQLSVL.

This clone showed up just a few times. V is TRBV6-1 and J is TRBJ2-5; D gene uncertain. Per germline, CDR1 MNHNS and CDR2 SASEGT. The CDR3 is made up of 14 amino acids. Trimming took off 0 bases at V and 0 bases at J, with 5 bases between the two ends. The CDR3 DNA reads as TGTGCCAGCAGTGAAGCGGCAGACCAAGAGACCCAGTACTTC. It is translated as CASSEAADQETQYF.

The chain couples TRBV5-6 to TRBJ1-2, with TRBD1 identical over 8 bases. V dropped 3 bases and J dropped 6; count of bases not matched to a gene: 16. Germline lookup yields CDR1 SGHDT and CDR2 YYEEEE. The CDR3 is 17 amino acids. CDR3 sequence: CASSSLFRQGSDHGYTF. In DNA, the CDR3 is TGTGCCAGCAGCTCATTATTTCGACAGGGGTCGGATCATGGCTACACCTTC.

The rearrangement joins TRBV12-5 to TRBJ1-4; the match to TRBD1 covers 8 bases. The CDR3 extends over 14 amino acids. Germline values: CDR1 LGHNT, CDR2 FRNRAP. The V gene end was trimmed by 6 bases and the J gene end by 8 bases; junction bases not matched to a gene: 8. CDR3 sequence: CASGTDRGGEKLFF. The CDR3 DNA follows: TGTGCTAGTGGGACCGACAGGGGAGGGGAAAAACTGTTTTTT.

V usage is TRBV18 and J usage is TRBJ1-3; no firm D call. The length of the CDR3 is 15 residues. CDR1 and CDR2 from the germline V gene are KGHSH and LQKENI. V gave up 6 bases and J gave up 3 bases, with 15 bases separating them. The CDR3 DNA is TGTGCCAGCTCCCTTGACGGATTAGTTGGAAACACCATATATTTT. Encoded protein: CASSLDGLVGNTIYF.

J is TRBJ2-2 and V is TRBV6-1; D is tentatively TRBD1 or TRBD2 (5 bases each). V shed 6 bases and J shed 6 bases, with 17 bases lying between them. This CDR3 region has 15 residues. CDR1 and CDR2 (germline): MNHNS, SASEGT. The CDR3 region has the DNA TGTGCCAGCAGGAACGGGGACGGCCCCTCCGGGGAGCTGTTTTTT. Its translation: CASRNGDGPSGELFF.

Details on this clone: The sample holds other DNA sequences that translate to the same CDR3. This rearrangement joins TRBV2 to TRBJ2-1; D is uncertain. The germline CDR1 and CDR2 sequences are SNHLY and FYNNEI. The CDR3 loop spans 13 amino acids. V was clipped by 1 base and J by 4 bases, with 5 bases between them. The CDR3 sequence is CASSEVSYNEQFF. In nucleotides, the CDR3 is TGTGCCAGCAGTGAAGTCAGTTACAATGAGCAGTTCTTC.

This clone appeared a single time. The gene calls are TRBV5-4 and TRBJ2-1, with 11 bases fitting TRBD1. The CDR3 loop spans 16 amino acids. CDR1 and CDR2 (germline): SGHNT, YYREEE (reference sequence). V was pared by 4 bases and J by 6 bases, with 9 bases of the junction left unmatched. CDR3 sequence (DNA): TGTGCCAGCAGCCCTGCCGGGACAGGGGGAATCAATGAGCAGTTCTTC. Its translation: CASSPAGTGGINEQFF.

The chain employs TRBV28 and TRBJ2-1; perhaps TRBD2 as D (7 bases). Trimming stripped 4 bases from V and 8 bases from J, with 21 bases between. This CDR3 spans 16 amino acids. CDR1 MDHEN and CDR2 SYDVKM come from the germline V gene. CDR3 sequence reads: CASSSPGGGLWDEQFF. CDR3 bases: TGTGCCAGCAGTTCCCCTGGGGGGGGGCTGTGGGATGAGCAGTTCTTC. Variable domain in full (rest from reference TRBV28 and TRBJ2-1): DVKVTQSSRYLVKRTGEKVFLECVQDMDHENMFWYRQDPGLGLRLIYFSYDVKMKEKGDIPEGYSVSREKKERFSLILESASTNQTSMYLCASSSPGGGLWDEQFFGPGTRLTVL.

The rearrangement uses TRBV5-1 and TRBJ2-7, with 9 positions matching TRBD1. Trimming took 4 bases from V and 5 from J; bases not matched to a gene: 10. CDR1 SGHRS and CDR2 YFSETQ come from the germline V gene. This CDR3 comprises 15 residues. CDR3 loop: CASSQEPGQGHEQYF. The CDR3 DNA reads TGCGCCAGCAGCCAAGAGCCGGGACAGGGCCACGAGCAGTACTTC.

The rearrangement links TRBV4-2 to TRBJ2-1; TRBD2 aligns across 7 bases. Trimming cost V 0 bases and J 8 bases; bases outside gene matches: 10. The CDR3 sequence is 16 residues long. Germline V gene sequence: CDR1 LGHNA, CDR2 YNFKEQ. This CDR3 reads CASSQDITAGFDEQFF. The CDR3 nucleotides are TGTGCCAGCAGCCAAGATATAACAGCGGGGTTCGATGAGCAGTTCTTC.

V and J are TRBV2 and TRBJ2-7; a possible D gene is TRBD1 (6 bases). CDR3 length: 14 residues. V dropped 4 bases and J dropped 4 bases, with 14 bases sitting between them. CDR1 and CDR2 from the germline V gene are SNHLY and FYNNEI. The CDR3 DNA is TGTGCCAGCAGTGTGGGGACATTATCATACGAGCAGTACTTC. Translation gives CASSVGTLSYEQYF. Using reference TRBV2 and TRBJ2-7 for the parts outside the CDR3, the full variable domain is EPEVTQTPSHQVTQMGQEVILRCVPISNHLYFYWYRQILGQKVEFLVSFYNNEISEKSEIFDDQFSVERPDGSNFTLKIRSTKLEDSAMYFCASSVGTLSYEQYFGPGTRLTVT.

The V gene is TRBV7-2, the J gene TRBJ2-1; D unresolved. Germline values: CDR1 SGHTA, CDR2 FQGNSA. The germline V and J ends were trimmed by 8 bases and 1 base, with 12 bases remaining between them. The CDR3 is made up of 14 amino acids. The CDR3 DNA is TGTGCCAGCCGGCTAGATCCATCCTACAATGAGCAGTTCTTC. Translation gives CASRLDPSYNEQFF.

This chain links TRBV30 with TRBJ2-3; 7 positions match TRBD1. The CDR3 covers 15 residues. V gave up 4 bases and J gave up 1 base; unmatched junction bases: 8. Germline lookup yields CDR1 GTSNPN and CDR2 SVGIG (reference sequence). DNA for the CDR3: TGTGCCTGGACTACCGGACAGGCTCGCACAGATACGCAGTATTTT. Translating it yields CAWTTGQARTDTQYF. Full variable domain (outside the CDR3, taken from reference TRBV30 and TRBJ2-3): SQTIHQWPATLVQPVGSPLSLECTVEGTSNPNLYWYRQAAGRGLQLLFYSVGIGQISSEVPQNLSASRPQDRQFILSSKKLLLSDSGFYLCAWTTGQARTDTQYFGPGTRLTVL.

The chain links TRBV6-5 to TRBJ1-6, with 8 positions matching TRBD1. V was pared by 6 bases and J by 7 bases, with 8 bases of the junction left unmatched. Germline CDR1 reads MNHEY; CDR2 reads SVGAGI. The CDR3 contains 15 residues. CDR3 sequence (DNA): TGTGCCAGCAGAGCAAGGGGACAGGAGAATTCACCCCTCCACTTT. Its protein is CASRARGQENSPLHF.